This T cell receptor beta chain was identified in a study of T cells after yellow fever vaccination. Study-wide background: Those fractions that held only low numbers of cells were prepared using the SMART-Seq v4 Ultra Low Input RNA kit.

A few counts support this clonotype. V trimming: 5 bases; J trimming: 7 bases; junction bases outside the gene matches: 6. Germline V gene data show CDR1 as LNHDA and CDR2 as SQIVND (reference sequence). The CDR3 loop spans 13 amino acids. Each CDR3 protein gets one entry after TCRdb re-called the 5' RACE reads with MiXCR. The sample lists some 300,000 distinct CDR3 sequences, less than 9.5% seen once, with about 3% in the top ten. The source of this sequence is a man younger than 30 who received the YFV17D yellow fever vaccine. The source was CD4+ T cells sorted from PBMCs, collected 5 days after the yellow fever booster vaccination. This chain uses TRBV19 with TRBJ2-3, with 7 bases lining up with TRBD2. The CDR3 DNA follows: TGTGCCAGTAGTCGGACTAGGTCGAATACGCAGTATTTT. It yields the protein CASSRTRSNTQYF. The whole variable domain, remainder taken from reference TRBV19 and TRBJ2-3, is DGGITQSPKYLFRKEGQNVTLSCEQNLNHDAMYWYRQDPGQGLRLIYYSQIVNDFQKGDIAEGYSVSREKKESFPLTVTSAQKNPTAFYLCASSRTRSNTQYFGPGTRLTVL.